The T cell receptor (beta chain) under discussion was sequenced for a study of blood T cells in healthy people across ages. Study as a whole: For every two T cells, template switching captured about one barcoded beta molecule.

Trimming cost V 4 bases and J 3 bases, with 18 bases left between them. The CDR3 sequence is 16 residues long. Germline-derived CDR1 and CDR2 are SGHRS and YFSETQ. This clonotype was found a few times. A second roughly 7 to 12 cycle PCR used barcoded and J-beta primers. Every cDNA molecule bore a tag from a template-switch adaptor containing 12 random nucleotides. TCRdb re-analysed the 5' RACE reads in MiXCR, keeping a single row per CDR3 protein. The sample has 1.2 million to 1.5 million distinct CDR3 sequences; approximately 63% are singletons. This TCR was sampled from a man between 18 and 35 years old in good health. Specimen: blood. The rearrangement links TRBV5-1 to TRBJ2-3, with D perhaps TRBD2 (7 bases). CDR3 DNA: TGCGCCAGCAGCCCTATTAGGGGGGGGAGAACAGATACGCAGTATTTT. Translation gives CASSPIRGGRTDTQYF. Looking up the rest from reference TRBV5-1 and TRBJ2-3 gives the full variable domain: KAGVTQTPRYLIKTRGQQVTLSCSPISGHRSVSWYQQTPGQGLQFLFEYFSETQRNKGNFPGRFSGRQFSNSRSEMNVSTLELGDSALYLCASSPIRGGRTDTQYFGPGTRLTVL.